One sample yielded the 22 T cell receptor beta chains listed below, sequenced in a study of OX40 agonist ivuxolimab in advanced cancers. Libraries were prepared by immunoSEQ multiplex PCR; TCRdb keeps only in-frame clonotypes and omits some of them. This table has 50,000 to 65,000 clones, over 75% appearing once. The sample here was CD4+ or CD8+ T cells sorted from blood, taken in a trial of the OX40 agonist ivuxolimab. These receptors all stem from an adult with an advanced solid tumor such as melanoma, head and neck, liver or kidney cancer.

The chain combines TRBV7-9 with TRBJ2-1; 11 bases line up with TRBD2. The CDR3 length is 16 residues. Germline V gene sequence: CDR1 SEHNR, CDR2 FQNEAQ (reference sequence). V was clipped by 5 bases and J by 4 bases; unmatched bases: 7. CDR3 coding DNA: TGTGCCAGCAGCCCCCCCGGGACTAGCGGTTACAATGAGCAGTTCTTC. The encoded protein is CASSPPGTSGYNEQFF.

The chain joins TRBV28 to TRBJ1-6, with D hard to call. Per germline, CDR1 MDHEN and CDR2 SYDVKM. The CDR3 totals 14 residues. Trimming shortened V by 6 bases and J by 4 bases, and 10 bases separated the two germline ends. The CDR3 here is CASSLGRYNSPLHF. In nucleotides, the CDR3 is TGTGCCAGCAGCCTCGGACGGTATAATTCACCCCTCCACTTT.

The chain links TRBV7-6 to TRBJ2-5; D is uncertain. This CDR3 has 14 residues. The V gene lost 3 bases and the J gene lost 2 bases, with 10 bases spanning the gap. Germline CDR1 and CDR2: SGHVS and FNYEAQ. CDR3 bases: TGTGCCAGCAGCTTGGCCTCTCTTCAAGAGACCCAGTACTTC. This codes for CASSLASLQETQYF.

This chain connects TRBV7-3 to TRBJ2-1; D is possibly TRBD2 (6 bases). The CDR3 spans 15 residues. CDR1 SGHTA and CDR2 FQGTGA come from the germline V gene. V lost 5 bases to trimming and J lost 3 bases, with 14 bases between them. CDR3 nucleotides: TGTGCCAGCAGCCTGCCGAGAGCGGGCTACAATGAGCAGTTCTTC. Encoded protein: CASSLPRAGYNEQFF.

Here the CDR3 reads CASSRDANYGYTF. The CDR3 DNA reads TGTGCCAGTAGCAGGGACGCCAACTATGGCTACACCTTC. This rearrangement joins TRBV19 to TRBJ1-2, with TRBD1 as a possible D gene (5 bases). The germline V gene encodes CDR1 LNHDA and CDR2 SQIVND (reference sequence). Trimming removed 6 bases at V and 2 bases at J, with 10 bases between. This CDR3 has 13 residues.

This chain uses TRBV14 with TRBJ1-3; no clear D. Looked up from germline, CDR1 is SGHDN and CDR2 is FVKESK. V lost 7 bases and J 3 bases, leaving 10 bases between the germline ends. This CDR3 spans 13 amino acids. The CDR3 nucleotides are TGTGCCAGCACCCAGTGGGGTGGAAACACCATATATTTT. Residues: CASTQWGGNTIYF.

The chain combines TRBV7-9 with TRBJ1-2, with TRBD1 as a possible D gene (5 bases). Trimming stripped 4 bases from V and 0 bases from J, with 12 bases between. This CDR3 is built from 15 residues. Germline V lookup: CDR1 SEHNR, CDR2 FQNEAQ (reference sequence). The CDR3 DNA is TGTGCCAGCAGCTACGGGGCCGAAGCTAACTATGGCTACACCTTC. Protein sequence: CASSYGAEANYGYTF.

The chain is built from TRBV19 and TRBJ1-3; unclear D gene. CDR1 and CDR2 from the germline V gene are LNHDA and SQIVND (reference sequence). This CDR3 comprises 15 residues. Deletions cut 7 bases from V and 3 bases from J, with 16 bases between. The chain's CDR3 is CASTDYTLGGNTIYF. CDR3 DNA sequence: TGTGCCAGTACCGACTACACTCTTGGTGGAAACACCATATATTTT.

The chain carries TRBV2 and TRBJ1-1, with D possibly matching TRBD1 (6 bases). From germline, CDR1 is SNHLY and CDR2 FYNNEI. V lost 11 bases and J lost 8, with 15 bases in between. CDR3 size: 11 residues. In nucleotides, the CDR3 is TGTGCCTCACTAGGACAGCGCGAAGCTTTCTTT. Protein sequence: CASLGQREAFF.

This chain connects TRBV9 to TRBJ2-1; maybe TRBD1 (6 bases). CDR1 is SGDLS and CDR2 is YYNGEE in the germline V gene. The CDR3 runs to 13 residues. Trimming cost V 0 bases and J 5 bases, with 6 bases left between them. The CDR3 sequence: CASSVGTDNEQFF. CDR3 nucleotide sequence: TGTGCCAGCAGCGTAGGGACAGACAATGAGCAGTTCTTC.

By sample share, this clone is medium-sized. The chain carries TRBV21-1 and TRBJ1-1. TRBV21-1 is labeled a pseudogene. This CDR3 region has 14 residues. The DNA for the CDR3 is TGTGCCAGCAGCAAAGAAAGGTTGAGCACTGAAGCTTTCTTT. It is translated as CASSKERLSTEAFF.

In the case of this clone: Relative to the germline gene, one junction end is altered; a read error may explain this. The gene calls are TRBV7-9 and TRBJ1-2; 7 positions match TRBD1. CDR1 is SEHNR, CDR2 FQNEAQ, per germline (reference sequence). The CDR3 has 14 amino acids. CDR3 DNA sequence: TGTGCCAGCAGCGGGGCCGACAGGGTCTATGGCTGCACCTTC. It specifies CASSGADRVYGCTF.

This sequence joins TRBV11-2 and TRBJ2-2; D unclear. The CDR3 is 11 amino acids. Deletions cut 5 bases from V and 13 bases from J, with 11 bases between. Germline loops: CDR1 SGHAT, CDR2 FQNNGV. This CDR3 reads CASSRSARLFF. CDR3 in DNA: TGTGCCAGCAGCCGCTCCGCCCGGCTGTTTTTT.

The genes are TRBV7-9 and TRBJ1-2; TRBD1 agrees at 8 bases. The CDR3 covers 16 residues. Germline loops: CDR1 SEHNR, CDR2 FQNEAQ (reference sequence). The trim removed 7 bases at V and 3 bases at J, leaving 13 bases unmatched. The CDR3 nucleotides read TGTGCCAGCACCCCAGGGGGACAGGCGCCCTACTATGGCTACACCTTC. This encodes CASTPGGQAPYYGYTF.

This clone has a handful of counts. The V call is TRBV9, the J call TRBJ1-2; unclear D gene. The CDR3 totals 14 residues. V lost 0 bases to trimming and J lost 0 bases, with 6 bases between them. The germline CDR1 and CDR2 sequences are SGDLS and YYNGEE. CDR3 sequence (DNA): TGTGCCAGCAGCGTAGCGTTAGCTAACTATGGCTACACCTTC. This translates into CASSVALANYGYTF.

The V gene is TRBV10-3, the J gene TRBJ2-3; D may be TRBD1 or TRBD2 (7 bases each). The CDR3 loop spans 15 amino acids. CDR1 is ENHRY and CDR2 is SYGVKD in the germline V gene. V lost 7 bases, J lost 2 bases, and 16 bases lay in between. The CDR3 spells CAIKGGDRTTDTQYF. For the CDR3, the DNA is TGTGCCATCAAAGGGGGGGACAGAACCACAGATACGCAGTATTTT.

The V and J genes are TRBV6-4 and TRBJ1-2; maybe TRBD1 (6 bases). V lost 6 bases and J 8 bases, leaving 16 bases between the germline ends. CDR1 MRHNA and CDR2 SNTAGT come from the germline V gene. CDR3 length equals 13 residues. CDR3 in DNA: TGTGCCAGCAGCGCCGATCCGGGGGCGGGCTACACCTTC. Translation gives CASSADPGAGYTF.

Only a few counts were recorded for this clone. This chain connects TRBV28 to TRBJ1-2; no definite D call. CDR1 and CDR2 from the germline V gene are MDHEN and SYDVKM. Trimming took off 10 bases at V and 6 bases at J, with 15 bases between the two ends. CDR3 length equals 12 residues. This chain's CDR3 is CATTWTRDGYTF. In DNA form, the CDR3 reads TGTGCCACCACGTGGACCCGGGATGGCTACACCTTC.

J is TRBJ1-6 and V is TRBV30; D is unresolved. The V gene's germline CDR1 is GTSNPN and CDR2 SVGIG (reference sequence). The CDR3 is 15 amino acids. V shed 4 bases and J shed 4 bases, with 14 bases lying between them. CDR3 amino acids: CAWMSGSLYNSPLHF. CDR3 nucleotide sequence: TGTGCCTGGATGAGTGGGTCCCTGTATAATTCACCCCTCCACTTT.

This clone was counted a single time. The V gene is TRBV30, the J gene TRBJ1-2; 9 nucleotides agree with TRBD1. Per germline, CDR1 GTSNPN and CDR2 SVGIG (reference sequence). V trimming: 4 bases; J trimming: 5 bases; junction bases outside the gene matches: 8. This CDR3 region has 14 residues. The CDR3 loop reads CAWKGQGRTYGYTF. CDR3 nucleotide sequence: TGTGCCTGGAAAGGACAGGGGCGTACGTATGGCTACACCTTC.

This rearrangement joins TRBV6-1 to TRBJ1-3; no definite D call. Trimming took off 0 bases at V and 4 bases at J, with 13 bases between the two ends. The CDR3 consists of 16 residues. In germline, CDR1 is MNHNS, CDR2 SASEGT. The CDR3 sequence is CASSEATGRLGNTIYF. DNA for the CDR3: TGTGCCAGCAGTGAAGCAACGGGCCGTCTCGGAAACACCATATATTTT.

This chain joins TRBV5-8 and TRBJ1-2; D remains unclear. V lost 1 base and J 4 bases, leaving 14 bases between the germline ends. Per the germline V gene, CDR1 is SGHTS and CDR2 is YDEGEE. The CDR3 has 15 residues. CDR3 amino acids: CASSLMRWGSYGYTF. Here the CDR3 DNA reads TGTGCCAGCAGCTTGATGCGATGGGGAAGCTATGGCTACACCTTC.